This TCR beta chain derives from a study of cytomegalovirus exposure and HLA in healthy donors. About the study: For the approximately 360 genotyped donors, over 80% fell within the Caucasian-associated ancestry cluster.

While unrecorded immune exposures were likely, the donors were nominally healthy when sampled. General observations from the study: Based on reports, TCR beta sequences accurately predicted HLA-A and HLA-B alleles for most subjects.

Both 60 Vbeta primers and 13 Jbeta primers went into the PCR. The repertoire was sequenced with immunoSEQ multiplex PCR; TCRdb's copy has only in-frame clones and lacks some. Of about 160,000 clones listed, about 76% were seen once; the top ten hold approximately 2%. This clone appeared once. Its target is unknown. V was trimmed by 3 bases and J by 0 bases, leaving 20 bases between them. Germline CDR1 is SGHTA and CDR2 is FQGNSA. This CDR3 contains 18 residues. The chain is built from TRBV7-2 and TRBJ1-2; D may be TRBD1 (6 bases). This receptor was obtained from a female donor in good health and CMV-seronegative. Material: PBMCs. CDR3 DNA sequence: TGTGCCAGCAGCTTCCCGAGGCAGGGGAGAGGGCCTAACTATGGCTACACCTTC. This gives the protein CASSFPRQGRGPNYGYTF.